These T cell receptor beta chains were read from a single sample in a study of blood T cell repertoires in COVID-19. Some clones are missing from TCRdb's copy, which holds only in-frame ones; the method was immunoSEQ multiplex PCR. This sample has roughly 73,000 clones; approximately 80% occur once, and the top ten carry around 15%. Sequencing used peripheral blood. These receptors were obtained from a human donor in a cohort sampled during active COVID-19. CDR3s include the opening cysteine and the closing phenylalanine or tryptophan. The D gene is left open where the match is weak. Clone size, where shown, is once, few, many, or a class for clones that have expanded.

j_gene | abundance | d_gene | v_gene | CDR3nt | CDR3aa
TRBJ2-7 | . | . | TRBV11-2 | TGTGCCAGCAGCTTAGGTCCAGGTTCCTACGAGCAGTACTTC | CASSLGPGSYEQYF
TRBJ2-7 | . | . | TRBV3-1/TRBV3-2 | TGTGCCAGCAGCCAAGGGCCGAGGCGGGAGCAGTACTTC | CASSQGPRREQYF
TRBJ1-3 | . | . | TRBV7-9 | TGTGCCAGCAGCTTAGCGTATAGTACAGACTCTGGAAACACCATATATTTT | CASSLAYSTDSGNTIYF
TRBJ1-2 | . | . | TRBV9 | TGTGCCAGCAGCGTAGGTGGAGGGTCGGTCGGCTACACCTTC | CASSVGGGSVGYTF
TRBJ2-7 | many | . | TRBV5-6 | TGCGCCAGCCTTAGGCGACGGGACTCAACTTACACATCCTACGAGCAGTACTTC | CASLRRRDSTYTSYEQYF
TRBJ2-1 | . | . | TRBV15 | TGTGCCACCAGCAGAGAGGATGAGACAAAAAACTACAATGAGCAGTTCTTC | CATSREDETKNYNEQFF
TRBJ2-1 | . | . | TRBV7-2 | TGTGCCAGCAGCTGGGCGACCTACAATGAGCAGTTCTTC | CASSWATYNEQFF
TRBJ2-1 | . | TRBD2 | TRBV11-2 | TGTGCCAGCAGCCCGAGGACTAGCGGGTTCTACAATGAGCAGTTCTTC | CASSPRTSGFYNEQFF
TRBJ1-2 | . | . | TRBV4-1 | TGCGCCAGCAGCCAACAGGGTCCTCAGGAGGGGCTTAACTATGGCTACACCTTC | CASSQQGPQEGLNYGYTF
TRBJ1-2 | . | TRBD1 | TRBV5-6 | TGTGCCAGCAGCCCGCCGGGACAGGGCATCGGCTACACCTTC | CASSPPGQGIGYTF
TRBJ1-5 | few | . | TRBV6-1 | TGTGCCAGCAGTGAACGGCGGTGGCCCCAGCATTTT | CASSERRWPQHF
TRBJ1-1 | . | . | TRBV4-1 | TGCGCCAGCAGTCACGAGGCGGGACGGATGAACACTGAAGCTTTCTTT | CASSHEAGRMNTEAFF
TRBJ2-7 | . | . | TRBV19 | TGTGCCAGTAGTATAATGACACAGGGAAGTTTCCACGAGCAGTACTTC | CASSIMTQGSFHEQYF
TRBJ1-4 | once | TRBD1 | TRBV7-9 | TGTGCCAGCAGCTTGGGACAGGGGAATGAAAAACTGTTTTTT | CASSLGQGNEKLFF
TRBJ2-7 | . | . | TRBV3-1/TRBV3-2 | TGTGCCAGCAGCCGACTCTACGAGCAGTACTTC | CASSRLYEQYF
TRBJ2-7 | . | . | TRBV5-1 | TGCGCCAGCAGGGTCTGGACAGTCGACGAGCAGTACTTC | CASRVWTVDEQYF
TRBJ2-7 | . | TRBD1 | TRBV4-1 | TGCGCCAGCAGCCTCGGGACAGGGGGCCACGAGCAGTACTTC | CASSLGTGGHEQYF
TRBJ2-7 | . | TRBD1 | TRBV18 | TGTGCCAGCTCACCAATCCGGGACAGCTACGAGCAGTACTTC | CASSPIRDSYEQYF
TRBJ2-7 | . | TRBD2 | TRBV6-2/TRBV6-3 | TGTGCCAGCAGTTACTCGAGGGTTGCGGGAGGGAACCACGAGCAGTACTTC | CASSYSRVAGGNHEQYF
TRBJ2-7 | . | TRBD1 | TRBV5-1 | TGCGCCAGCGGTTGGGACAGGACCTACGAGCAGTACTTC | CASGWDRTYEQYF
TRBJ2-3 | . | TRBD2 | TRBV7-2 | TGTGCCAGCAGCTTAGTTCGGCTAGCGGTCGTCACAGATACGCAGTATTTT | CASSLVRLAVVTDTQYF
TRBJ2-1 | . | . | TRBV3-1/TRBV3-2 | TGTGCCAGCAGCTTTAGCGGAGCTAATGAGCAGTTCTTC | CASSFSGANEQFF
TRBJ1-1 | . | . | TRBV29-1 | TGCAGCGTTGATAGGGGAAACACTGAAGCTTTCTTT | CSVDRGNTEAFF
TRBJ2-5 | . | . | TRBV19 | TGTGCCAGTAGTCCAGGCCTCCAAGAGACCCAGTACTTC | CASSPGLQETQYF
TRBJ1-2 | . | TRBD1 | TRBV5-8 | TGTGCCAGCAGCTTGGCCGGCGGACAGGGGCGTCACTATGGCTACACCTTC | CASSLAGGQGRHYGYTF
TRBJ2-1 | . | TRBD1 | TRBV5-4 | TGTGCCAGCAGCCCTGGGACAGGGGGCTACAATGAGCAGTTCTTC | CASSPGTGGYNEQFF
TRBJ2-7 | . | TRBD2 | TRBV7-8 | TGTGCCAGCAGCTTCGGGACTAGCTCCTACGAGCAGTACTTC | CASSFGTSSYEQYF
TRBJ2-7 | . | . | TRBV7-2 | TGTGCCAGCAGCTTAGCGGGAGGTTCCTACGAGCAGTACTTC | CASSLAGGSYEQYF
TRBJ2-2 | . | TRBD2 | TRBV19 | TGTGCCAGTAGCCCTCGGACTAGCGGGAACGGCGGGGAGCTGTTTTTT | CASSPRTSGNGGELFF
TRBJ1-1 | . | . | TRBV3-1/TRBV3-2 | TGTGCCAGCAGCCAAGATCCCCAGGGGAAACGGACTGAAGCTTTCTTT | CASSQDPQGKRTEAFF
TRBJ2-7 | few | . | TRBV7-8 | TGTGCCAGCAGATTAGGCGGAGACAGGTTCTACGAGCAGTACTTC | CASRLGGDRFYEQYF
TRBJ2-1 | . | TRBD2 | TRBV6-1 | TGTGCCAGCAGTGAAGAGGGCCAACTAGCGGGCCAAAATGAGCAGTTCTTC | CASSEEGQLAGQNEQFF
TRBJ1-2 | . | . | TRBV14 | TGTGCCAGCAGCCCGTTGACAGGCTTGGGAGGCTACACCTTC | CASSPLTGLGGYTF
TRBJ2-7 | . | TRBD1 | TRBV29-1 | TGCAGCGTTGAGGGCAGGGGGAGCTCCTACGAGCAGTACTTC | CSVEGRGSSYEQYF
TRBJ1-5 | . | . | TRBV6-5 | TGTGCCAGCAGCCCGGGGCGGGGGCAGCCCCAGCATTTT | CASSPGRGQPQHF
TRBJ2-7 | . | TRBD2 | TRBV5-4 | TGTGCCAGCAGAAACCGGGGGGAGTACGAGCAGTACTTC | CASRNRGEYEQYF
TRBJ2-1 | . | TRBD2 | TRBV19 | TGTGCCAGTAGTCAACTAGCGGGAGTTTCCTACAATGAGCAGTTCTTC | CASSQLAGVSYNEQFF
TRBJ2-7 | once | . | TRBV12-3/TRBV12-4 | TGTGCCAGCAGTTACCTATTTCCTAGCGAGCAGTACTTC | CASSYLFPSEQYF
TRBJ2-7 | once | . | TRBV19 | TGTGCCAGTAGTAGAGACAGTACCTACGAGCAGTACTTC | CASSRDSTYEQYF
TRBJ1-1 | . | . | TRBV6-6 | TGTGCCAGCAGTTCCCTCGGACAGAACACTGAAGCTTTCTTT | CASSSLGQNTEAFF